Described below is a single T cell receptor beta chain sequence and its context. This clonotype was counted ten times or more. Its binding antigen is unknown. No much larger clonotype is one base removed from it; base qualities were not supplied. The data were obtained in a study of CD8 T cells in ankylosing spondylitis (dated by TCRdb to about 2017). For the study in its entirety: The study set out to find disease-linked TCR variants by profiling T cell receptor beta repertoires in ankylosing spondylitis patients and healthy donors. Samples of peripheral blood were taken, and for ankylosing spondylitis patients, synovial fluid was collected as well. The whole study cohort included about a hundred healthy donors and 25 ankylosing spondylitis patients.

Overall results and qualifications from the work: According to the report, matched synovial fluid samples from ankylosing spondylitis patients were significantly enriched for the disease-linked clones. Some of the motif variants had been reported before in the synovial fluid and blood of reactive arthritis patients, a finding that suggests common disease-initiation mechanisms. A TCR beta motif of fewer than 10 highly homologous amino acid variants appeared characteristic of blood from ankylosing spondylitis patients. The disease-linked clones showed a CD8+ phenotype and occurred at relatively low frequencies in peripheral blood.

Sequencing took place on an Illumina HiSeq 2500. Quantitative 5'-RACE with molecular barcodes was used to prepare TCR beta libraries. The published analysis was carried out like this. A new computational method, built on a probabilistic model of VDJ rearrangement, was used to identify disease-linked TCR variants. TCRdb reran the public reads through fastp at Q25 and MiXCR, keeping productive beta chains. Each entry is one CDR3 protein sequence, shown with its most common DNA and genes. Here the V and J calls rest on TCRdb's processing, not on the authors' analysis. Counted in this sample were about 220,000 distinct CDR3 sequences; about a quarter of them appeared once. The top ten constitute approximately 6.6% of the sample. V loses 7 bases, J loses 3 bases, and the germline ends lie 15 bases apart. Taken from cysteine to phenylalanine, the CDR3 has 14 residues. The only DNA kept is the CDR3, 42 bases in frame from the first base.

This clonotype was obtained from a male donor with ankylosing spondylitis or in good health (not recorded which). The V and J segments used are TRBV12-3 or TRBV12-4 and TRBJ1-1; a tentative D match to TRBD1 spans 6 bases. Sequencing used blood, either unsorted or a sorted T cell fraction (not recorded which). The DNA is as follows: TGTGCCAGCACCACCGCCTACAGGGACACTGAAGCTTTCTTT. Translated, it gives CASTTAYRDTEAFF.